These 24 T cell receptor beta chains were sequenced from one sample in a study of CD8+ T cells in alopecia areata. Reverse transcription of extracted RNA yielded cDNA, which provided the sequencing template. TCRdb keeps only in-frame clones here, not all; method: immunoSEQ multiplex PCR. The sample has around 120,000 clones, about 46% seen once. The sample taken for sequencing was NKG2D-low CD8+ T cells sorted from blood. The receptors originated from a human donor with alopecia areata.

CDR3 residues: CASSVDGGGAGETQYF. The CDR3 DNA reads as TGTGCCAGCAGCGTAGACGGAGGCGGGGCGGGAGAGACCCAGTACTTC. J is TRBJ2-5 and V is TRBV9; a weak D match, TRBD2 (6 bases). The germline V gene encodes CDR1 SGDLS and CDR2 YYNGEE. CDR3 size: 16 residues. The ends were cut back, 0 bases at V and 4 bases at J, with 16 bases in the middle.

This rearrangement joins TRBV7-9 to TRBJ2-5, with D possibly called TRBD1 or TRBD2 (5 bases each). V gave up 5 bases and J gave up 2 bases, with 15 bases separating them. This CDR3 has 15 residues. Germline V gene sequence: CDR1 SEHNR, CDR2 FQNEAQ (reference sequence). DNA of the CDR3: TGTGCCAGCAGCCCTCCGGGACGGGTACAAGAGACCCAGTACTTC. Its protein is CASSPPGRVQETQYF.

This clone has more than one count but fewer than ten. This chain links TRBV4-1 with TRBJ2-7; weak D call: TRBD2 (5 bases). There are 16 residues in the CDR3. Between the trimmed V and J ends, which lost 1 base and 0 bases, there was a span of 13 bases. CDR1 and CDR2 (germline): MGHRA, YSYEKL. CDR3 in DNA: TGCGCCAGCAGCCAAGCAGGACTGGGTAGCTCCTACGAGCAGTACTTC. It translates to CASSQAGLGSSYEQYF.

The V call is TRBV21-1, the J call TRBJ2-7. TRBV21-1 is recorded as a pseudogene. The CDR3 consists of 13 residues. Written as DNA, the CDR3 is TGTGCCAGCAGCAAAGCGGGTTTCTACGAGCAGTACTTC. Protein product: CASSKAGFYEQYF.

The chain recombines TRBV9 with TRBJ2-7, with 9 bases identical to TRBD1. V shed 3 bases, J shed 6 bases, and the junction held 4 bases outside the gene matches. The germline V gene has CDR1 SGDLS and CDR2 YYNGEE. The CDR3 totals 13 residues. DNA of the CDR3: TGTGCCAGCAGCGCACGGACAGGGGTCGAGCAGTACTTC. The encoded protein is CASSARTGVEQYF.

This chain links TRBV9 with TRBJ2-5; a weak D match, TRBD2 (5 bases). The CDR3 loop spans 15 amino acids. Trimming took off 4 bases at V and 2 bases at J, with 15 bases between the two ends. The germline CDR1 and CDR2 sequences are SGDLS and YYNGEE. CDR3 residues: CASSPTIVEQETQYF. The DNA of the CDR3 is TGTGCCAGCAGCCCGACTATAGTGGAGCAAGAGACCCAGTACTTC.

The genes are TRBV30 and TRBJ2-2; the D is unclear. The germline V gene has CDR1 GTSNPN and CDR2 SVGIG (reference sequence). This CDR3 is built from 11 residues. V was clipped by 2 bases and J by 6 bases, with 4 bases between them. As DNA, the CDR3 is TGTGCCTGGAGTCTTCCCGGGGAGCTGTTTTTT. Translated, it gives CAWSLPGELFF.

This rearrangement joins TRBV7-2 to TRBJ1-1, with D possibly being TRBD1 (6 bases). This CDR3 is built from 14 residues. From germline, CDR1 is SGHTA and CDR2 FQGNSA. V was shortened by 3 bases and J by 5 bases, with 13 bases between the two germline ends. The DNA of the CDR3 is TGTGCCAGCAGCTTCCCGGGGGCTACGACTGAAGCTTTCTTT. As protein: CASSFPGATTEAFF.

This clone was counted once. The rearrangement uses TRBV4-1 and TRBJ1-1, with a possible D match to TRBD1 (5 bases). This CDR3 comprises 14 residues. V was shortened by 2 bases and J by 6 bases, with 13 bases between the two germline ends. Germline values: CDR1 MGHRA, CDR2 YSYEKL. This CDR3 is CASSQSGAGSEAFF. In DNA, the CDR3 is TGCGCCAGCAGCCAATCCGGAGCAGGGTCTGAAGCTTTCTTT.

This clone was observed a handful of times. This chain uses TRBV2 with TRBJ2-7; D is ambiguous. Trimming cost V 5 bases and J 3 bases, with 2 bases left between them. Germline assignment: CDR1 SNHLY and CDR2 FYNNEI. The CDR3 is 10 amino acids. CDR3 bases: TGTGCCAGCAGTAGCTACGAGCAGTACTTC. Encoded protein: CASSSYEQYF.

The table lists this clone with a few counts. The DNA for the CDR3 is TGTGCCAGCAGTTACTCGACAGACCACACTGAAGCTTTCTTT. Protein: CASSYSTDHTEAFF. The chain is built from TRBV6-5 and TRBJ1-1, with a possible D match to TRBD1 (5 bases). Trimming removed 0 bases at V and 3 bases at J, with 8 bases between. Germline assignment: CDR1 MNHEY and CDR2 SVGAGI. The CDR3 spans 14 residues.

This chain connects TRBV29-1 to TRBJ2-1, with D possibly being TRBD1 (5 bases). CDR3 size: 13 residues. CDR1 and CDR2 from the germline V gene are SQVTM and ANQGSEA. Trimming left V 7 bases short and J 5 bases short, with 15 bases between. Written as DNA, the CDR3 is TGCAGCGCAGGGTGGGGCCCCGACAATGAGCAGTTCTTC. Protein: CSAGWGPDNEQFF.

V usage is TRBV29-1 and J usage is TRBJ2-7, with a tentative D call TRBD1 (7 bases). Trimming left V 0 bases short and J 4 bases short, with 10 bases between. The CDR3 is made up of 13 amino acids. Germline lookup yields CDR1 SQVTM and CDR2 ANQGSEA. CDR3 region: CSVEEPGGYEQYF. The CDR3 nucleotides are TGCAGCGTTGAAGAACCAGGGGGGTACGAGCAGTACTTC.

The chain employs TRBV7-2 and TRBJ2-7; tentatively, D is TRBD2 (5 bases). Trimming pared 0 bases from V and 1 base from J, leaving 10 bases between. From germline, CDR1 is SGHTA and CDR2 FQGNSA. CDR3 length: 15 amino acids. CDR3 nucleotide sequence: TGTGCCAGCAGCTTAGCGGGAGCCCCTTCCTACGAGCAGTACTTC. It codes for CASSLAGAPSYEQYF.

This rearrangement joins TRBV28 to TRBJ1-1; D gene uncertain. CDR1 MDHEN and CDR2 SYDVKM come from the germline V gene. CDR3 length: 14 amino acids. Trimming stripped 5 bases from V and 2 bases from J, with 12 bases between. The CDR3 DNA sequence: TGTGCCAGCAGTCGTACAAGGGCCAACACTGAAGCTTTCTTT. It codes for CASSRTRANTEAFF.

The chain links TRBV27 to TRBJ2-1; unclear D gene. This CDR3 comprises 15 residues. Trimming stripped 6 bases from V and 0 bases from J, with 12 bases between. The germline CDR1 and CDR2 sequences are MNHEY and SMNVEV (reference sequence). CDR3 nucleotide sequence: TGTGCCAGCAGGGTTGACTGGAGCTCCTACAATGAGCAGTTCTTC. It yields the protein CASRVDWSSYNEQFF.

The chain joins TRBV11-2 to TRBJ1-6; D is undetermined. Germline CDR1 is SGHAT and CDR2 is FQNNGV. Trimming removed 5 bases at V and 5 bases at J, with 10 bases between. The CDR3 runs to 14 residues. The CDR3 loop is CASSRMGNNSPLHF. The CDR3 bases are TGTGCCAGCAGCCGCATGGGGAATAATTCACCCCTCCACTTT.

The table lists this clone with a few counts. V usage is TRBV29-1 and J usage is TRBJ2-3; 9 bases agree with TRBD1. Germline V gene sequence: CDR1 SQVTM, CDR2 ANQGSEA. Trimming took 3 bases from V and 3 from J; bases not matched to a gene: 4. This CDR3 is built from 14 residues. CDR3 in amino acids: CSVEGTGRTDTQYF. The CDR3 DNA follows: TGCAGCGTTGAGGGGACAGGGAGAACAGATACGCAGTATTTT.

The chain employs TRBV5-1 and TRBJ2-7; D not resolved. With 4 bases removed from V and 9 bases from J, the gap between germline ends came to 8 bases. Germline CDR1 reads SGHRS; CDR2 reads YFSETQ. The CDR3 loop spans 10 amino acids. CDR3 bases: TGCGCCAGCAGCCCCTGGGGGCAGTACTTC. Its translation is CASSPWGQYF.

This clone was seen a handful of times. The chain links TRBV7-9 to TRBJ2-5; the D is unclear. V lost 6 bases and J 0 bases, leaving 2 bases between the germline ends. The CDR3 has 11 amino acids. The germline V gene encodes CDR1 SEHNR and CDR2 FQNEAQ (reference sequence). CDR3 DNA: TGTGCCAGCAGAGACCAAGAGACCCAGTACTTC. Protein sequence: CASRDQETQYF.

The chain carries TRBV11-2 and TRBJ2-3, with a tentative D call TRBD1 (5 bases). The V and J ends lost 7 bases and 4 bases respectively, with 9 bases between them. CDR3 length: 12 amino acids. From germline, CDR1 is SGHAT and CDR2 FQNNGV. The CDR3, as DNA: TGTGCCAGCATCCAGGGTCCAGATACGCAGTATTTT. Translating gives CASIQGPDTQYF.

This clone occurred a few times. The chain links TRBV28 to TRBJ1-5, with a possible D match to TRBD1 (5 bases). Germline V CDR1 and CDR2: MDHEN, SYDVKM. V gave up 5 bases and J gave up 0 bases, with 20 bases separating them. This CDR3 region has 18 residues. CDR3 in amino acids: CASSPSGGDLGSNQPQHF. CDR3 nucleotides: TGTGCCAGCAGTCCTTCGGGGGGGGACCTCGGTAGCAATCAGCCCCAGCATTTT.

The chain employs TRBV29-1 and TRBJ2-7; a possible D gene is TRBD1 (6 bases). This CDR3 contains 11 residues. Germline V CDR1 and CDR2: SQVTM, ANQGSEA. Trimming removed 1 base from V and 7 bases from J, with 8 bases in between. The CDR3, as DNA: TGCAGCGTTGAAGGGGGGCAGGAGCAGTACTTC. Residues: CSVEGGQEQYF.

This chain connects TRBV7-2 to TRBJ2-1; no clear D. The germline CDR1 and CDR2 sequences are SGHTA and FQGNSA. The CDR3 consists of 13 residues. Trimming cost V 5 bases and J 8 bases, with 13 bases left between them. The CDR3 loop reads CASSPVPFDEQFF. The CDR3 bases are TGTGCCAGCAGCCCCGTCCCTTTCGATGAGCAGTTCTTC.